Presented here are 25 T cell receptor beta chains from one specimen sequenced in a study of control samples from healthy donors and cancer patients. Generated by immunoSEQ multiplex PCR, the TCRdb table keeps only in-frame clones and is missing some. The sample carries 250,000 to 300,000 clones, around 79% recorded once. The sequencing input was PBMCs. The receptors shown here come from a woman aged 60-75 years with lung cancer.

This chain joins TRBV10-3 and TRBJ1-1, with D perhaps matching TRBD1 (6 bases). CDR3 length: 13 amino acids. Germline V gene lookup returns CDR1 ENHRY and CDR2 SYGVKD. Trimming shortened V by 10 bases and J by 5 bases, and 17 bases separated the two germline ends. Here the CDR3 DNA reads TGTGCCAGTCTACAGGGACCAGGAACTGAAGCTTTCTTT. Its translation is CASLQGPGTEAFF.

About this clone: In the same sample, other DNA sequences code for this CDR3. V gene TRBV5-1 combines with J gene TRBJ1-2, with 9 bases matching TRBD1. This CDR3 has 15 residues. Germline CDR1 reads SGHRS; CDR2 reads YFSETQ. V shed 0 bases, J shed 1 base, and the junction held 1 base outside the gene matches. DNA for the CDR3: TGCGCCAGCAGCTTGGGGGACAGGGATAACTATGGCTACACCTTC. Its protein product is CASSLGDRDNYGYTF.

The chain carries TRBV6-5 and TRBJ2-7; TRBD1 agrees at 9 bases. In germline, CDR1 is MNHEY, CDR2 SVGAGI. The CDR3 has 13 residues. Unmatched junction bases numbered 7, after V lost 6 bases and J lost 7 bases. CDR3 sequence reads: CASSRDRAEEQYF. Here the CDR3 DNA reads TGTGCCAGCAGCCGGGACAGGGCTGAGGAGCAGTACTTC.

The genes are TRBV5-6 and TRBJ2-3; D is uncertain. The CDR3 consists of 12 residues. Germline V gene data show CDR1 as SGHDT and CDR2 as YYEEEE. V was cut by 2 bases and J by 6 bases, with 7 bases left in between. The CDR3 region is CASSLSGDTQYF. The CDR3 DNA is TGTGCCAGCAGCTTAAGTGGTGATACGCAGTATTTT.

The count of this clone is one. The CDR3 spells CASSYSSGQYNEQFF. The CDR3 nucleotides read TGTGCCAGCAGTTACTCTAGCGGGCAATACAATGAGCAGTTCTTC. The chain links TRBV6-5 to TRBJ2-1; 7 positions match TRBD2. This CDR3 region has 15 residues. V gave up 0 bases and J gave up 4 bases; unmatched junction bases: 3. The germline V gene encodes CDR1 MNHEY and CDR2 SVGAGI.

This clone has just a few counts. The rearrangement uses TRBV29-1 and TRBJ2-7, with D tentatively TRBD2 (7 bases). The CDR3 runs 13 residues. Trimming pared 0 bases from V and 4 bases from J, leaving 10 bases between. Germline assignment: CDR1 SQVTM and CDR2 ANQGSEA. The CDR3 region is CSVEDRGGYEQYF. The CDR3 nucleotides read TGCAGCGTTGAAGACAGGGGAGGGTACGAGCAGTACTTC.

The chain links TRBV25-1 to TRBJ2-1; no definite D call. The V gene's germline CDR1 is MGHDK and CDR2 SYGVNS. With 3 bases removed from V and 8 bases from J, the gap between germline ends came to 5 bases. There are 11 residues in the CDR3. In DNA, the CDR3 is TGTGCCAGCAGTGATCGCGATGAGCAGTTCTTC. Its translation: CASSDRDEQFF.

The chain is built from TRBV28 and TRBJ2-7; D is unclear. The CDR3 is 14 residues long. CDR1 and CDR2 from the germline V gene are MDHEN and SYDVKM. Trimming took off 3 bases at V and 2 bases at J, with 11 bases between the two ends. The CDR3 here is CASSLTNWPYEQYF. Written as DNA, the CDR3 is TGTGCCAGCAGTTTGACCAATTGGCCCTACGAGCAGTACTTC.

This clone was counted a single time. This chain uses TRBV2 with TRBJ1-2, with D perhaps TRBD1 (5 bases). The V and J ends lost 6 bases and 6 bases respectively, with 11 bases between them. The CDR3 has 12 amino acids. CDR1 and CDR2 from the germline V gene are SNHLY and FYNNEI. The CDR3 spells CASRKTANGYTF. As DNA, the CDR3 is TGTGCCAGCAGGAAGACAGCGAATGGCTACACCTTC.

The chain couples TRBV6-5 to TRBJ1-2; no clear D gene. CDR3 length equals 13 residues. Trimming took 4 bases from V and 8 from J, leaving 14 bases between them. Germline V gives CDR1 MNHEY, CDR2 SVGAGI. CDR3 amino acids: CASSSAALGGYTF. As DNA, the CDR3 is TGTGCCAGCAGTTCAGCGGCTTTAGGGGGCTACACCTTC.

This chain uses TRBV7-5 with TRBJ2-3; the listed D gene, TRBD2, was not tested against the DNA. TRBV7-5 is recorded as a pseudogene. The CDR3 is 18 amino acids. This chain's CDR3 is CARSPRAPTSGNTDTQYF. The CDR3 region has the DNA TGTGCCAGAAGCCCCAGAGCCCCCACTAGCGGGAACACAGATACGCAGTATTTT.

The rearrangement links TRBV4-2 to TRBJ1-1, with D tentatively TRBD1 (5 bases). CDR1 and CDR2 (germline): LGHNA, YNFKEQ. The CDR3 has 15 residues. V lost 0 bases and J lost 6, with 14 bases in between. CDR3 amino acids: CASSQDLGGSPEAFF. CDR3 nucleotide sequence: TGTGCCAGCAGCCAAGATCTGGGGGGTAGCCCTGAAGCTTTCTTT.

V and J are TRBV3-1 (or the pseudogene TRBV3-2) and TRBJ1-4, with TRBD1 as a possible D gene (5 bases). V was pared by 1 base and J by 7 bases, with 13 bases between. There are 15 residues in the CDR3. Germline values: CDR1 LGHDT, CDR2 YNNKEL (reference sequence). The CDR3 loop reads CASSQAAPGAEKLFF. CDR3 DNA sequence: TGTGCCAGCAGCCAAGCGGCCCCTGGGGCTGAAAAACTGTTTTTT.

The rearrangement links TRBV10-1 to TRBJ2-1, with TRBD2 matching over 13 bases. After removal of 2 bases from V and 9 bases from J, the junction contained 13 bases not matched to a gene. This CDR3 comprises 18 residues. Looked up from germline, CDR1 is WNHNN and CDR2 is SYGVQD (reference sequence). The CDR3 reads CASSEVTGTSGDGSEQFF. CDR3 coding DNA: TGCGCCAGCAGTGAGGTTACCGGGACTAGCGGGGACGGGAGTGAGCAGTTCTTC.

This chain joins TRBV5-1 and TRBJ2-7, with 8 nucleotides matching TRBD2. The CDR3 is 16 amino acids. The V gene end was trimmed by 4 bases and the J gene end by 1 base; junction bases not matched to a gene: 10. Germline V gives CDR1 SGHRS, CDR2 YFSETQ. This CDR3 reads CASSGLPSGRSYEQYF. In nucleotides, the CDR3 is TGCGCCAGCAGCGGATTACCTAGCGGGCGATCCTACGAGCAGTACTTC.

This chain joins TRBV18 and TRBJ2-7, with D perhaps assigned TRBD1 or TRBD2 (5 bases each). Trimming removed 2 bases from V and 6 bases from J, with 5 bases in between. The CDR3 runs to 11 residues. Germline CDR1 and CDR2: KGHSH and LQKENI. The CDR3 nucleotides read TGTGCCAGCTCACCAGGGGGCGAGCAGTACTTC. It encodes CASSPGGEQYF.

The chain joins TRBV6-1 to TRBJ2-7; D possibly corresponds to TRBD2 (5 bases). CDR3 size: 16 residues. CDR1 is MNHNS and CDR2 is SASEGT in the germline V gene. The V end was cut by 2 bases, the J end by 0 bases, with 14 bases between. CDR3 nucleotide sequence: TGTGCCAGCAGTGAACTCCCCCACGGGAACTCCTACGAGCAGTACTTC. This sequence encodes CASSELPHGNSYEQYF.

V gene TRBV9 combines with J gene TRBJ2-6; D unclear. Germline V lookup: CDR1 SGDLS, CDR2 YYNGEE. Trimming left V 2 bases short and J 0 bases short, with 15 bases between. The CDR3 is made up of 18 amino acids. CDR3 residues: CASSVTLDGFSGANVLTF. The CDR3 DNA reads as TGTGCCAGCAGCGTGACCTTAGACGGCTTCTCTGGGGCCAACGTCCTGACTTTC.

This clone showed up just a few times. V and J are TRBV6-5 and TRBJ2-7; 7 bases line up with TRBD1. Per the germline V gene, CDR1 is MNHEY and CDR2 is SVGAGI. This CDR3 comprises 13 residues. Unmatched junction bases numbered 8, after V lost 7 bases and J lost 5 bases. This CDR3 reads CASIDRVGNEQYF. CDR3 nucleotide sequence: TGTGCCAGCATCGACAGGGTTGGGAACGAGCAGTACTTC.

This clone was detected only a few times. The chain recombines TRBV7-3 with TRBJ2-3; 9 bases are a match to TRBD2. With 4 bases clipped from V and 4 bases from J, the junction kept 6 bases outside the gene matches. Germline V gene lookup returns CDR1 SGHTA and CDR2 FQGTGA. The CDR3 consists of 15 residues. DNA for the CDR3: TGTGCCAGCAGCTATGGCGGGGGGGCCTCAGATACGCAGTATTTT. It encodes CASSYGGGASDTQYF.

The V gene is TRBV10-2, the J gene TRBJ1-5, with 7 positions matching TRBD1. Germline loops: CDR1 WSHSY, CDR2 SAAADI. Trimming took 6 bases from V and 10 from J; bases not matched to a gene: 12. CDR3 length: 14 amino acids. Written as DNA, the CDR3 is TGCGCCAGCAGACGCACAGGGGACCTTGGTCCCCAGCATTTT. Its translation: CASRRTGDLGPQHF.

The rearrangement uses TRBV5-1 and TRBJ1-2; 9 bases are a match to TRBD1. This CDR3 has 15 residues. Germline CDR1 reads SGHRS; CDR2 reads YFSETQ. Trimming removed 4 bases from V and 4 bases from J; junction bases left unmatched: 8. The CDR3 region has the DNA TGCGCCAGCAGCCTAGACGGGACAGGGCCCTATGGCTACACCTTC. Translated, it gives CASSLDGTGPYGYTF.

V and J are TRBV21-1 and TRBJ2-3; whether TRBD2, the table's D call, matches the DNA was not checked. TRBV21-1 is shown as a pseudogene. The CDR3 loop spans 16 amino acids. The CDR3 reads CASSTRTSGGTDTQYF. DNA for the CDR3: TGTGCCAGCAGCACAAGGACTAGCGGGGGGACAGATACGCAGTATTTT.

This clone was seen a few times. The V gene is TRBV19, the J gene TRBJ1-5; 7 bases line up with TRBD1. The length of the CDR3 is 14 residues. Germline loops: CDR1 LNHDA, CDR2 SQIVND (reference sequence). V was pared by 3 bases and J by 2 bases, with 1 base of the junction left unmatched. CDR3 loop: CASSITGGNQPQHF. The CDR3, as DNA: TGTGCCAGTAGTATCACAGGGGGCAATCAGCCCCAGCATTTT.

The CDR3 region has the DNA TGTGCCAGCAGCACCGGGCCTATAAACACCGGGGAGCTGTTTTTT. It translates to CASSTGPINTGELFF. V usage is TRBV7-9 and J usage is TRBJ2-2; D is unclear. V lost 5 bases to trimming and J lost 2 bases, with 12 bases between them. Germline lookup yields CDR1 SEHNR and CDR2 FQNEAQ (reference sequence). CDR3 length: 15 residues. Supplemented by reference TRBV7-9 and TRBJ2-2, the full variable domain reads DTGVSQNPRHKITKRGQNVTFRCDPISEHNRLYWYRQTLGQGPEFLTYFQNEAQLEKSRLLSDRFSAERPKGSFSTLEIQRTEQGDSAMYLCASSTGPINTGELFFGEGSRLTVL.